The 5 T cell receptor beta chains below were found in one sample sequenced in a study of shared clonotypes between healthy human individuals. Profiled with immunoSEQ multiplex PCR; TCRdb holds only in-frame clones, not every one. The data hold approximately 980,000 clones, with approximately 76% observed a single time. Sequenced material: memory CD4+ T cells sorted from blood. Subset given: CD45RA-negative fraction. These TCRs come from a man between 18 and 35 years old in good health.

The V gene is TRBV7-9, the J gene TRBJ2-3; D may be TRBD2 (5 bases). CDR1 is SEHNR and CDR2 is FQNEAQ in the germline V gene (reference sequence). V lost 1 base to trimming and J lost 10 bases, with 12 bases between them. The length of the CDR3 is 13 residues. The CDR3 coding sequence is TGTGCCAGCAGCTTAGGGACTTCCCCTCCGCAGTATTTT. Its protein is CASSLGTSPPQYF.

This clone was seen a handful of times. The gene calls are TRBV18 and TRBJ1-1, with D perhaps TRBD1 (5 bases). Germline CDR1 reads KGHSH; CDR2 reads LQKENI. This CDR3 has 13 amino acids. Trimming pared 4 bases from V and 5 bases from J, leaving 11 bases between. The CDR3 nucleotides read TGTGCCAGCTCACAAACAGGTGGTACTGAAGCTTTCTTT. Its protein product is CASSQTGGTEAFF.

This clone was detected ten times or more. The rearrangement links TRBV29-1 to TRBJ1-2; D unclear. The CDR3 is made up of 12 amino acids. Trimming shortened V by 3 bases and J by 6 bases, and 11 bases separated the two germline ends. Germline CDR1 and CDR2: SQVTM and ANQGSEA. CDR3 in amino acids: CSVEGSEDGYTF. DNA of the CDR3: TGCAGCGTTGAGGGGTCAGAAGATGGCTACACCTTC.

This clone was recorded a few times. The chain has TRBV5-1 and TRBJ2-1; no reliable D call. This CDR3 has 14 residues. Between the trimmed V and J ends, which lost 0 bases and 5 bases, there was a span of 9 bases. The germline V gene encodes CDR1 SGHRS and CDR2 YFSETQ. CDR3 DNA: TGCGCCAGCAGCTTGGTCGGAACCGACAATGAGCAGTTCTTC. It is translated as CASSLVGTDNEQFF. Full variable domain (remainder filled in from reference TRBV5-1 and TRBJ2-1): KAGVTQTPRYLIKTRGQQVTLSCSPISGHRSVSWYQQTPGQGLQFLFEYFSETQRNKGNFPGRFSGRQFSNSRSEMNVSTLELGDSALYLCASSLVGTDNEQFFGPGTRLTVL.

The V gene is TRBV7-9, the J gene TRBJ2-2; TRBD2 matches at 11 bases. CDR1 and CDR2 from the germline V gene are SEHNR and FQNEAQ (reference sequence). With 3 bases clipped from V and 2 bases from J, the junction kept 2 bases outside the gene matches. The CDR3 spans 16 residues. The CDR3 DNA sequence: TGTGCCAGCAGCTTGGGACTAGCGGAAAACACCGGGGAGCTGTTTTTT. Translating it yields CASSLGLAENTGELFF.